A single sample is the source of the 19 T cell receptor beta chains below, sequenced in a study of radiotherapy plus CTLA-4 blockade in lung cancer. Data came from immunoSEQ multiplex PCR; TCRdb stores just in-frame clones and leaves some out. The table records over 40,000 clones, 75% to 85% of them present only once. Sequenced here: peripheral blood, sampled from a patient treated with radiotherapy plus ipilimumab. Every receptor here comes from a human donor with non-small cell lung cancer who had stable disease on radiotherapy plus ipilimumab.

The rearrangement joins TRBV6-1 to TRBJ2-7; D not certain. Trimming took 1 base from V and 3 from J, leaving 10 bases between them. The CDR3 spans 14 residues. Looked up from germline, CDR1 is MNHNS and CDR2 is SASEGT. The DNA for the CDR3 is TGTGCCAGCAGTGAAGGGAACAGCTACTACGAGCAGTACTTC. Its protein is CASSEGNSYYEQYF.

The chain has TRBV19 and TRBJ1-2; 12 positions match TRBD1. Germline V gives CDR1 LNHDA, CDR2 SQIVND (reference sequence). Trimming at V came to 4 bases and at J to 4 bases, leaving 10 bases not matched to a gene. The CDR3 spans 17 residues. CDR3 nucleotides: TGTGCCAGTAGTACCGGGACAGGGGGCGCTTATGGCTATGGCTACACCTTC. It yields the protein CASSTGTGGAYGYGYTF.

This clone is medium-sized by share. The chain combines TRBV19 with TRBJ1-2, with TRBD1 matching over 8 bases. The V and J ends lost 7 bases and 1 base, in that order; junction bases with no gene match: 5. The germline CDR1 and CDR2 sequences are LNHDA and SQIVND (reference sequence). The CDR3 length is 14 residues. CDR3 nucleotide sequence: TGTGCCAGTAAAAGGGACAGGAATAACTATGGCTACACCTTC. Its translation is CASKRDRNNYGYTF.

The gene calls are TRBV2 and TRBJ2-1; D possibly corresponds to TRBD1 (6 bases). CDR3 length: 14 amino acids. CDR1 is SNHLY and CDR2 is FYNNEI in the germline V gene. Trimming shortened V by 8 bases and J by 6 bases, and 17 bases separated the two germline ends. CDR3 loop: CASSPNLGGNEQFF. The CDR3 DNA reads TGTGCCAGCTCACCCAACCTAGGGGGCAATGAGCAGTTCTTC.

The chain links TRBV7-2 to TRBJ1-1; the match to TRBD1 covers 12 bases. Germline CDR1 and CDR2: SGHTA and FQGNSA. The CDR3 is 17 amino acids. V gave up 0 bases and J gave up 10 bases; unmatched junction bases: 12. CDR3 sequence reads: CASSLADFGTGGSVAFF. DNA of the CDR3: TGTGCCAGCAGCTTAGCTGATTTCGGGACAGGGGGCAGTGTAGCTTTCTTT.

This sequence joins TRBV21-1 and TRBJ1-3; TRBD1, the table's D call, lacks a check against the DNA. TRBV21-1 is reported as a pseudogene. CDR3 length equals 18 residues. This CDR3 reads CASSKDNRQGNSGNTIYF. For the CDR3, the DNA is TGTGCCAGCAGCAAAGACAATCGACAGGGAAACTCTGGAAACACCATATATTTT.

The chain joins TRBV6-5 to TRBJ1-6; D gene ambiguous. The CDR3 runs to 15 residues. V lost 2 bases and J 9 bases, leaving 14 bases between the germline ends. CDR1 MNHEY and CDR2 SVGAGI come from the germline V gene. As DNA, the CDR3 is TGTGCCAGCAGTTACCAGGCAGACCCCCCTTCACCCCTCCACTTT. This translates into CASSYQADPPSPLHF.

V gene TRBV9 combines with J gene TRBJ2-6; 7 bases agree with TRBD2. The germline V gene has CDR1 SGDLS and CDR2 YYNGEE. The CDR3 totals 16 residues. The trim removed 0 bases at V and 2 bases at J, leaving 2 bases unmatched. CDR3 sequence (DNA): TGTGCCAGCAGCGTAGACAGCGGGGCTGGGGCCAACGTCCTGACTTTC. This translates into CASSVDSGAGANVLTF.

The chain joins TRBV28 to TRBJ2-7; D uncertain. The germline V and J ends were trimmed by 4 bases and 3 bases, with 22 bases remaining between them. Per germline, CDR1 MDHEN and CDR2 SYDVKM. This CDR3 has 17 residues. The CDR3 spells CASSSPLRVPKFYEQYF. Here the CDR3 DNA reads TGTGCCAGCAGTTCCCCCCTCCGGGTGCCCAAATTCTACGAGCAGTACTTC.

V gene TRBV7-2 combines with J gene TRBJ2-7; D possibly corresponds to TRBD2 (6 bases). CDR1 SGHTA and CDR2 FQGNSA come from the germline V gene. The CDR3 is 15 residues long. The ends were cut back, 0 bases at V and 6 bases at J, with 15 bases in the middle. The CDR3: CASSLALDGRTEQYF. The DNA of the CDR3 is TGTGCCAGCAGCTTAGCCCTCGATGGGAGGACCGAGCAGTACTTC.

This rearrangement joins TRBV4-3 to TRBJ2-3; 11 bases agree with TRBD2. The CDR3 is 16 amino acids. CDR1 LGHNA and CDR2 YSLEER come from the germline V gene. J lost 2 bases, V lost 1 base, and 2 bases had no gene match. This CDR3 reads CASSQVLAGATDTQYF. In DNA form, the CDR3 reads TGCGCCAGCAGCCAAGTACTAGCGGGAGCCACAGATACGCAGTATTTT.

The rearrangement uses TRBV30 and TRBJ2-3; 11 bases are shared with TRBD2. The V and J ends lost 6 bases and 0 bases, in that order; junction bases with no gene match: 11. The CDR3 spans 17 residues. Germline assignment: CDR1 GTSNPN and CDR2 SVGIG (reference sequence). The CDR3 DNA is TGTGCCTGCGGGACTAGCGGAAAGGGCCCTAGCACAGATACGCAGTATTTT. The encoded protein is CACGTSGKGPSTDTQYF.

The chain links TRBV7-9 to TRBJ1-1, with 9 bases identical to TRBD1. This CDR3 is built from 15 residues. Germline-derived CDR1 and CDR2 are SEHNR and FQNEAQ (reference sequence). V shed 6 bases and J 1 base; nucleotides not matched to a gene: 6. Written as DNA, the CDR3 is TGTGCCAGCAGGGGACAGGGAGGAGGGAACACTGAAGCTTTCTTT. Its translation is CASRGQGGGNTEAFF.

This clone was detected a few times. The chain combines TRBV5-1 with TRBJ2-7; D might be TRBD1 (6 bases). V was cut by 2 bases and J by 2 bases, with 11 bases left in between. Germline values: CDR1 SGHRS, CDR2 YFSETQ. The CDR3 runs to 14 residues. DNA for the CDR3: TGCGCCAGCAGCTTAATTACAGGGACCTACGAGCAGTACTTC. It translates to CASSLITGTYEQYF. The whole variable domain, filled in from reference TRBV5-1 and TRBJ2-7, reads KAGVTQTPRYLIKTRGQQVTLSCSPISGHRSVSWYQQTPGQGLQFLFEYFSETQRNKGNFPGRFSGRQFSNSRSEMNVSTLELGDSALYLCASSLITGTYEQYFGPGTRLTVT.

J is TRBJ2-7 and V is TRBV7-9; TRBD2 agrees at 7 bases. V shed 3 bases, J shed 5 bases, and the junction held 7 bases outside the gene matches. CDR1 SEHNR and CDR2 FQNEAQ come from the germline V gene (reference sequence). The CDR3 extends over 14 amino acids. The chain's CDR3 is CASSFGEGIHEQYF. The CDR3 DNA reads TGTGCCAGCAGCTTTGGGGAGGGCATCCACGAGCAGTACTTC.

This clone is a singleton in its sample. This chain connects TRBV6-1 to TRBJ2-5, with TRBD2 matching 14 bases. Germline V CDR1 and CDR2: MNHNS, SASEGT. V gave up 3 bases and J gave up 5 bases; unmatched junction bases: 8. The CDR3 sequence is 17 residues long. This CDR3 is CASSDGTSGSGGETQYF. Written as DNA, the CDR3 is TGTGCCAGCAGTGACGGGACTAGCGGGAGTGGCGGTGAGACCCAGTACTTC.

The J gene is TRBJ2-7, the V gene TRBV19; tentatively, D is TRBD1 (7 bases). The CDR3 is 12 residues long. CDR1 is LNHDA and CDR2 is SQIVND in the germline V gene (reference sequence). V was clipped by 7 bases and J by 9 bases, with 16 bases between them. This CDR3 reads CASNNRGGTQYF. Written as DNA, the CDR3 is TGTGCCAGTAATAACAGGGGAGGAACGCAGTACTTC.

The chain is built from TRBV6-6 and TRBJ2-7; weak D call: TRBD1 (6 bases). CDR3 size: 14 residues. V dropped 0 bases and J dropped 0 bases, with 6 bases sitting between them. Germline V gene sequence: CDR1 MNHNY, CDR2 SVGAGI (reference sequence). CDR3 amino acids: CASSYSGGSYEQYF. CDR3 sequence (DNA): TGTGCCAGCAGTTACTCAGGGGGCTCCTACGAGCAGTACTTC.

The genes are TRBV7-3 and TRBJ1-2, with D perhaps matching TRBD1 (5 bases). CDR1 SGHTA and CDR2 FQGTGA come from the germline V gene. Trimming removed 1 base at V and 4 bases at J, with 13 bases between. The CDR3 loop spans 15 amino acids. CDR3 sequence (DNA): TGTGCCAGCAGCTTAATCCCTGGGCAGGGCTATGGCTACACCTTC. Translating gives CASSLIPGQGYGYTF.